Listed below are T cell receptor beta chains from one sample, sequenced in a study of CD8 T cells in ankylosing spondylitis. TCRdb passed the 5' RACE reads through MiXCR, listing each CDR3 protein once. The sample has over 400,000 distinct CDR3 sequences; 25% to 30% are singletons. The sequenced sample was blood, either unsorted or a sorted T cell fraction (not recorded which). The receptors derive from a male donor with ankylosing spondylitis. The CDR3 runs from the conserved cysteine through the conserved F or W. D genes are given only for firm matches. Clone size, where shown, is once, few, many, or a class for clones that have expanded.

size,J,D,V,length,CDR3,DNA
NA,TRBJ1-3,NA,TRBV30,14,CAWSATVSGNTIYF,TGTGCCTGGAGTGCGACCGTCTCTGGAAACACCATATATTTT
many,TRBJ2-1,TRBD2,TRBV5-1,15,CASSQGLADYNEQFF,TGCGCCAGCAGCCAAGGACTAGCGGATTACAATGAGCAGTTCTTC
many,TRBJ2-1,TRBD1,TRBV29-1,15,CSALGTASSYNEQFF,TGCAGCGCCCTAGGGACAGCCAGCTCCTACAATGAGCAGTTCTTC
NA,TRBJ1-2,NA,TRBV12-3/TRBV12-4,15,CASSSGAGLNYGYTF,TGTGCCAGCAGCTCAGGGGCAGGCCTAAATTATGGCTACACCTTC
NA,TRBJ2-1,TRBD2,TRBV20-1,12,CSAAGGFNEQFF,TGCAGTGCCGCGGGAGGGTTCAATGAGCAGTTCTTC
many,TRBJ2-7,TRBD1,TRBV24-1,15,CATSAIGTGDDEQYF,TGTGCCACCAGTGCTATTGGGACAGGGGACGACGAGCAGTACTTC
many,TRBJ1-3,NA,TRBV6-1,14,CASGRDPLGNTIYF,TGTGCCAGCGGCCGGGACCCGCTTGGAAACACCATATATTTT
NA,TRBJ2-1,NA,TRBV5-1,15,CASSFQRSSYNEQFF,TGCGCCAGCAGCTTCCAGCGGAGCTCCTACAATGAGCAGTTCTTC
few,TRBJ2-2,NA,TRBV24-1,15,CATSGGPVNTGELFF,TGTGCCACCAGTGGTGGCCCGGTGAACACCGGGGAGCTGTTTTTT
few,TRBJ2-3,TRBD2,TRBV2,16,CASSGTSGRLADTQYF,TGTGCCAGCAGTGGGACTAGCGGGAGGTTAGCAGATACGCAGTATTTT
many,TRBJ2-1,TRBD2,TRBV5-1,16,CASRSPLSGGPNEQFF,TGCGCCAGCAGATCCCCCCTAAGCGGGGGCCCCAATGAGCAGTTCTTC
NA,TRBJ1-4,TRBD1,TRBV5-1,14,CASGQEATNEKLFF,TGCGCCAGCGGACAGGAGGCAACTAATGAAAAACTGTTTTTT
NA,TRBJ2-1,TRBD2,TRBV19,15,CASSDTSDPYNEQFF,TGTGCCAGCTCTGACACTAGCGACCCCTACAATGAGCAGTTCTTC
NA,TRBJ1-1,TRBD1,TRBV5-1,14,CASSLTQGRAEAFF,TGCGCCAGCAGCCTTACACAGGGGAGGGCTGAAGCTTTCTTT
few,TRBJ1-5,TRBD1,TRBV20-1,17,CSARDSRRTGANQPQHF,TGCAGTGCTAGAGATTCGAGAAGGACAGGGGCCAATCAGCCCCAGCATTTT
few,TRBJ1-4,TRBD1,TRBV20-1,14,CSARGRGTNEKLFF,TGCAGCGCAAGGGGCAGGGGGACTAATGAAAAACTGTTTTTT
NA,TRBJ2-2,NA,TRBV12-3/TRBV12-4,13,CASSLRDTGELFF,TGTGCCAGCAGTTTAAGGGATACCGGGGAGCTGTTTTTT
few,TRBJ2-3,NA,TRBV10-3,15,CAITPTRGDTDTQYF,TGTGCCATCACCCCTACTAGGGGAGACACAGATACGCAGTATTTT
NA,TRBJ1-5,NA,TRBV2,15,CASSPGSTSNQPQHF,TGTGCCAGCAGCCCCGGGTCGACCAGCAATCAGCCCCAGCATTTT
NA,TRBJ2-7,NA,TRBV12-3/TRBV12-4,14,CASSTRGPGYEQYF,TGTGCCAGCAGCACCAGGGGTCCGGGGTACGAGCAGTACTTC
few,TRBJ2-5,TRBD2,TRBV18,16,CASSPRLAGPEETQYF,TGTGCCAGCTCACCAAGACTAGCGGGGCCAGAAGAGACCCAGTACTTC
NA,TRBJ1-2,NA,TRBV7-9,13,CASSPDTSYGYTF,TGTGCCAGCAGCCCGGACACCTCTTATGGCTACACCTTC
NA,TRBJ2-3,NA,TRBV20-1,13,CSARLPGPDTQYF,TGCAGTGCTAGACTTCCGGGCCCAGATACGCAGTATTTT
NA,TRBJ1-1,NA,TRBV11-2,12,CASSFFNTEAFF,TGTGCCAGCAGCTTTTTCAACACTGAAGCTTTCTTT
NA,TRBJ2-7,TRBD2,TRBV20-1,15,CSARPGLAVTYEQYF,TGCAGTGCCCGACCGGGACTAGCGGTAACCTACGAGCAGTACTTC
few,TRBJ1-4,NA,TRBV7-9,17,CASSLFWDGGTNEKLFF,TGTGCCAGCAGCTTATTTTGGGACGGTGGCACTAATGAAAAACTGTTTTTT
NA,TRBJ1-1,NA,TRBV5-1,17,CASSLSIRTLLNTEAFF,TGCGCCAGCAGCTTGTCTATTCGGACACTCCTGAACACTGAAGCTTTCTTT
NA,TRBJ2-7,NA,TRBV5-1,13,CASSRTNSYEQYF,TGCGCCAGCAGCAGGACTAACTCCTACGAGCAGTACTTC
NA,TRBJ2-1,NA,TRBV6-6,13,CASGLAQYNEQFF,TGTGCCAGCGGGCTAGCGCAATACAATGAGCAGTTCTTC
NA,TRBJ1-2,NA,TRBV20-1,12,CSVPQGNYGYTF,TGCAGTGTCCCGCAGGGGAACTATGGCTACACCTTC
few,TRBJ2-4,NA,TRBV2,15,CASSPETLAKNIQYF,TGTGCCAGCAGTCCCGAGACTCTAGCCAAAAACATTCAGTACTTC
NA,TRBJ2-3,TRBD2,TRBV15,15,CATSRGAGGLDTQYF,TGTGCCACCAGCAGAGGAGCGGGAGGGCTAGATACGCAGTATTTT
NA,TRBJ2-2,NA,TRBV29-1,13,CSVERRTTGELFF,TGCAGCGTTGAAAGGAGGACTACCGGGGAGCTGTTTTTT
NA,TRBJ2-3,TRBD1,TRBV14,16,CASSQTRGRSTDTQYF,TGTGCCAGCAGCCAGACCAGGGGGCGAAGTACAGATACGCAGTATTTT
NA,TRBJ1-1,TRBD1,TRBV7-2,15,CASSRQGGSNTEAFF,TGTGCCAGCAGCCGACAGGGGGGTTCGAACACTGAAGCTTTCTTT
NA,TRBJ2-1,TRBD1,TRBV2,13,CASFRQGDNEQFF,TGTGCCAGCTTTCGACAGGGGGACAATGAGCAGTTCTTC
NA,TRBJ2-3,TRBD2,TRBV29-1,14,CSVSKAGAADTQYF,TGCAGCGTTTCCAAAGCGGGAGCGGCAGATACGCAGTATTTT
NA,TRBJ2-5,NA,TRBV18,14,CASSPPVVQETQYF,TGTGCCAGCTCACCACCCGTGGTCCAAGAGACCCAGTACTTC
once,TRBJ1-2,NA,TRBV20-1,12,CSATTVPYGYTF,TGCAGTGCTACGACAGTTCCTTATGGCTACACCTTC
NA,TRBJ2-3,TRBD1,TRBV4-1,20,CASSQASPGQGVISTDTQYF,TGCGCCAGCAGCCAAGCATCGCCGGGACAGGGGGTTATAAGCACAGATACGCAGTATTTT
NA,TRBJ2-1,TRBD2,TRBV24-1,13,CATSRGTTDYKFF,TGTGCCACCAGTCGAGGGACTACCGACTATAAGTTCTTC
few,TRBJ2-7,NA,TRBV3-1,13,CASSADPSSEQYF,TGTGCCAGCAGCGCCGACCCTTCGAGCGAGCAGTACTTC
once,TRBJ1-2,NA,TRBV29-1,14,CSVGIGAGDDGYTF,TGCAGCGTCGGCATTGGGGCAGGGGACGATGGCTACACCTTC
NA,TRBJ2-1,NA,TRBV9,15,CASSVATSAYNEQFF,TGTGCCAGCAGCGTAGCTACGAGCGCCTACAATGAGCAGTTCTTC
NA,TRBJ2-3,TRBD2,TRBV5-1,16,CASSLGTSGDTDTQYF,TGCGCCAGCAGCTTAGGGACTAGCGGGGACACAGATACGCAGTATTTT
NA,TRBJ2-3,NA,TRBV4-1,20,CASSQEGGPPGHRSTDTQYF,TGCGCCAGCAGCCAAGAGGGGGGGCCCCCGGGACACCGGTCCACAGATACGCAGTATTTT
few,TRBJ2-3,NA,TRBV11-2,15,CASSSDSRVTDTQYF,TGTGCCAGCAGCTCGGACTCCCGGGTCACAGATACGCAGTATTTT
NA,TRBJ2-6,TRBD1,TRBV2,18,CASSESRQGGTGANVLTF,TGTGCCAGCAGTGAATCCCGACAGGGTGGCACTGGGGCCAACGTCCTGACTTTC
NA,TRBJ2-2,NA,TRBV24-1,16,CATSDPASGPTGELFF,TGTGCCACCAGCGATCCAGCAAGCGGGCCCACCGGGGAGCTGTTTTTT